This TCR beta chain was obtained from a study of cytotoxic CD8 clonotypes in ibrutinib-treated CLL. Method: immunoSEQ multiplex PCR; TCRdb's copy keeps in-frame clones and lacks some. Of more than 200,000 clones listed, 70% are singletons. The germline V and J ends were trimmed by 4 bases and 2 bases, with 8 bases remaining between them. The CDR3 contains 13 residues. Germline V gives CDR1 SGHNT, CDR2 YYREEE (reference sequence). The rearrangement uses TRBV5-4 and TRBJ2-3, with D hard to call. The sequence derives from a human donor with chronic lymphocytic leukemia. This material consisted of PBMCs, taken after 24 months of ibrutinib treatment. The chain's CDR3 is CASSIPVTDTQYF. The DNA of the CDR3 is TGTGCCAGCAGCATTCCAGTCACAGATACGCAGTATTTT.